These T cell receptor beta chains were read from a single sample in a study of blood T cell repertoires in COVID-19. Produced via immunoSEQ multiplex PCR; TCRdb's table is partial and in-frame only. The sample comprises about 110,000 clones, approximately 80% of which are singletons, and roughly a tenth rests with the top ten. The sample comprised peripheral blood. These receptors all come from a woman in her sixties or seventies with acute or convalescent COVID-19. The CDR3 runs from the conserved cysteine through the conserved F or W. The D gene is left open where the match is weak. Where a row states a size, it is once, few, many or the class of an expanded clone; other rows omit it.

j_gene	abundance	v_gene	d_gene	CDR3nt	CDR3aa
TRBJ2-3	-	TRBV7-2	TRBD2	TGTGCCAGCAGTGGGATGGATGGTCGGACTAGCGGGTACACAGATACGCAGTATTTT	CASSGMDGRTSGYTDTQYF
TRBJ1-6	few	TRBV14	-	TGTGCCAGCAGCCGGGAGGCTTATAATTCACCCCTCCACTTT	CASSREAYNSPLHF
TRBJ2-7	-	TRBV28	-	TGTGCCAGCAGCCGCTCCCGCGATCCTTCCTACGAGCAGTACTTC	CASSRSRDPSYEQYF
TRBJ2-1	-	TRBV7-8	TRBD1	TGTGCCAGCAGCTTACTCCCGGGACAGGGGAGCTCCTACAATGAGCAGTTCTTC	CASSLLPGQGSSYNEQFF
TRBJ1-1	-	TRBV19	TRBD1	TGTGCCAGTAGTCGGGACAGGGGGGAGAACACTGAAGCTTTCTTT	CASSRDRGENTEAFF
TRBJ2-7	-	TRBV4-3	-	TGCGCCAGCAGCCAAGATGGCGGGGGCCCCTACGAGCAGTACTTC	CASSQDGGGPYEQYF
TRBJ1-1	-	TRBV12-3/TRBV12-4	-	TGTGCCAGCAGTTTTGGCAGGAACACTGAAGCTTTCTTT	CASSFGRNTEAFF
TRBJ1-1	few	TRBV6-2/TRBV6-3	-	TGTGCCAGCAGTTACTCGAGGGTAGGACAGATTGAAGCTTTCTTT	CASSYSRVGQIEAFF
TRBJ1-1	-	TRBV7-8	-	TGTGCCAGCAGCTTAGGTACAGGGAACACTGAAGCTTTCTTT	CASSLGTGNTEAFF
TRBJ2-3	-	TRBV4-1	TRBD2	TGCGCCAGCAGCCAAAGAGGAGGAGCGGGAGTTGACACAGATACGCAGTATTTT	CASSQRGGAGVDTDTQYF
TRBJ2-1	few	TRBV28	-	TGTGCCAGCAGTCCTAACTATGAGCAGTTCTTC	CASSPNYEQFF
TRBJ1-1	few	TRBV4-1	-	TGCGCCAGCAGCCAAGATCCAGGTAACACTGAAGCTTTCTTT	CASSQDPGNTEAFF
TRBJ2-7	once	TRBV30	-	TGTGCCTGGAGTGTAGGGGGAATCTACGAGCAGTACTTC	CAWSVGGIYEQYF
TRBJ2-7	-	TRBV18	TRBD2	TGTGCCAGCTCTCCAGGGACTAGCGGAACATACGAGCAGTACTTC	CASSPGTSGTYEQYF
TRBJ1-1	-	TRBV18	TRBD1	TGTGCCAGCTCAGTCCGGGACAGCTCCACGAACACTGAAGCTTTCTTT	CASSVRDSSTNTEAFF
TRBJ1-1	-	TRBV5-1	TRBD1	TGCGCCAGCAGCTTGGTAGGACAGGGGATGGCTGAAGCTTTCTTT	CASSLVGQGMAEAFF
TRBJ2-2	-	TRBV5-5	-	TGTGCCAGCAGCTTGGGCCCGCCGGGTGCGAACACCGGGGAGCTGTTTTTT	CASSLGPPGANTGELFF